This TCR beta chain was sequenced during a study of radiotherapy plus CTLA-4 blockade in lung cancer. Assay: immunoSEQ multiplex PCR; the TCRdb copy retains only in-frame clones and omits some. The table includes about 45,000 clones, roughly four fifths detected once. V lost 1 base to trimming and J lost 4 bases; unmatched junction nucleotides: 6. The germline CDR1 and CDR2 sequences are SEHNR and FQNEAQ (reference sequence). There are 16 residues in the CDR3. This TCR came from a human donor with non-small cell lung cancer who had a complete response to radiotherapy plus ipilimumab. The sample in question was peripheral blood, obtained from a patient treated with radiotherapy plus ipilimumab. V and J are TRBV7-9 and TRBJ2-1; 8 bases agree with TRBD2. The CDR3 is CASSLEGSGVYNEQFF. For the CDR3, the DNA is TGTGCCAGCAGCTTAGAGGGTAGCGGGGTATACAATGAGCAGTTCTTC. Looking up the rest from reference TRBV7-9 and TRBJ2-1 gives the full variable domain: DTGVSQNPRHKITKRGQNVTFRCDPISEHNRLYWYRQTLGQGPEFLTYFQNEAQLEKSRLLSDRFSAERPKGSFSTLEIQRTEQGDSAMYLCASSLEGSGVYNEQFFGPGTRLTVL.